This T cell receptor beta chain was identified in a study of vaccination effects on CD4 cells after COVID-19. After expansion with viral peptide pools in the ViraFEST assay, antigen-specific CD4+ T cells were sequenced. Researchers isolated CD4+ T cells once approximately 10 days of culture had elapsed. Participants were vaccinated with two doses of either the BNT162b2 or mRNA-1273 vaccine. Vaccine recipients lacked prior SARS-CoV-2 infection and had negative nucleocapsid antibodies. Profiled with immunoSEQ multiplex PCR; TCRdb holds only in-frame clones, not every one. The sample has roughly 59,000 clones; about 78% are singletons. V lost 0 bases and J 14 bases, leaving 15 bases between the germline ends. Per the germline V gene, CDR1 is SGDLS and CDR2 is YYNGEE. The CDR3 has 14 residues. This clone was seen a handful of times. The antigen remains unidentified.

This chain uses TRBV9 with TRBJ1-6, with D uncertain. This TCR derives from a human donor who received a COVID-19 vaccine. The sample was CD4+ T cells from PBMCs cultured with HCoV-OC43 spike peptides, taken after COVID-19 vaccination. Subset reported: HCoV-OC43 spike overlapping peptide pool stimulation. Here the CDR3 reads CASSVELEQRALHF. Written as DNA, the CDR3 is TGTGCCAGCAGCGTAGAGCTGGAGCAGAGGGCCCTCCACTTT. The whole variable domain, filled in from reference TRBV9 and TRBJ1-6, reads DSGVTQTPKHLITATGQRVTLRCSPRSGDLSVYWYQQSLDQGLQFLIQYYNGEERAKGNILERFSAQQFPDLHSELNLSSLELGDSALYFCASSVELEQRALHFGNGTRLTVT.